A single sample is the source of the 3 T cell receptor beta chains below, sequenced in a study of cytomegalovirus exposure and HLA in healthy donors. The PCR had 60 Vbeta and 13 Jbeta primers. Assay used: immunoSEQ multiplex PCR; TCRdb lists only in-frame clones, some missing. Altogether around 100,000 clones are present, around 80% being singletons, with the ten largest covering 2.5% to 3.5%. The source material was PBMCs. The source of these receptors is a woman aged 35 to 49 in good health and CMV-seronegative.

DNA for the CDR3: TGTGCCAGTAGTATTCAAGGGGTGTCCTACAATGAGCAGTTCTTC. Translating gives CASSIQGVSYNEQFF. V gene TRBV19 combines with J gene TRBJ2-1; TRBD1 might be the D (5 bases). Trimming pared 3 bases from V and 1 base from J, leaving 10 bases between. This CDR3 is 15 amino acids long. Germline V gene sequence: CDR1 LNHDA, CDR2 SQIVND (reference sequence). The variable domain in full, with the rest retrieved from reference TRBV19 and TRBJ2-1, is DGGITQSPKYLFRKEGQNVTLSCEQNLNHDAMYWYRQDPGQGLRLIYYSQIVNDFQKGDIAEGYSVSREKKESFPLTVTSAQKNPTAFYLCASSIQGVSYNEQFFGPGTRLTVL.

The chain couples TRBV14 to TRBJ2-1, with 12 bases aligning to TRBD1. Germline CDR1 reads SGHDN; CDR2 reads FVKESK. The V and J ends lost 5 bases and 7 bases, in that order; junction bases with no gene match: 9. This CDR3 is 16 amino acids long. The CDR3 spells CASSYPGTGGWNEQFF. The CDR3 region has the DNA TGTGCCAGCAGCTACCCCGGGACAGGGGGCTGGAATGAGCAGTTCTTC. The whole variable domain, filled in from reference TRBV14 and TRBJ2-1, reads EAGVTQFPSHSVIEKGQTVTLRCDPISGHDNLYWYRRVMGKEIKFLLHFVKESKQDESGMPNNRFLAERTGGTYSTLKVQPAELEDSGVYFCASSYPGTGGWNEQFFGPGTRLTVL.

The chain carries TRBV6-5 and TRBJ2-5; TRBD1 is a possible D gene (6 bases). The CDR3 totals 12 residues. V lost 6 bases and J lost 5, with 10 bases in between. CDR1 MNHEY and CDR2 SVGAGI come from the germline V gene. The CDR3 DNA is TGTGCCAGCAGCAACAGGGTGGAGACCCAGTACTTC. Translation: CASSNRVETQYF.